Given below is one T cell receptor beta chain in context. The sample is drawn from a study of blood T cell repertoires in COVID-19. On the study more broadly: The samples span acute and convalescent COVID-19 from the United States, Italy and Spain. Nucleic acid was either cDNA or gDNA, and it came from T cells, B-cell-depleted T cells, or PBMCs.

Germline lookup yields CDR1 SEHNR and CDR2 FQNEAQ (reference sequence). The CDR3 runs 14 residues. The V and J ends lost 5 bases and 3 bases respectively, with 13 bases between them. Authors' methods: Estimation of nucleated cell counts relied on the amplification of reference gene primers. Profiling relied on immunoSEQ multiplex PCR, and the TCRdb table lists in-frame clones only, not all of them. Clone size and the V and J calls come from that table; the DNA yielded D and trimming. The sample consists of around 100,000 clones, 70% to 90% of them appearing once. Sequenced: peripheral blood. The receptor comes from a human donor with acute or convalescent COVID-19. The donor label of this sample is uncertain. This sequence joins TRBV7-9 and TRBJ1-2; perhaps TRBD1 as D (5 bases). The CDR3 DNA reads TGTGCCAGCAGCCTAAGCGGGACGGACTATGGCTACACCTTC. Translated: CASSLSGTDYGYTF. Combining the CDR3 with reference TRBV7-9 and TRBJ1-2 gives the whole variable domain DTGVSQNPRHKITKRGQNVTFRCDPISEHNRLYWYRQTLGQGPEFLTYFQNEAQLEKSRLLSDRFSAERPKGSFSTLEIQRTEQGDSAMYLCASSLSGTDYGYTFGSGTRLTVV.